This T cell receptor beta chain was retrieved from a study of T-cell reconstitution after alpha-beta-depleted transplantation in children. The CDR3 spans 14 residues. From germline, CDR1 is MRHNA and CDR2 SNTAGT. V was pared by 2 bases and J by 9 bases, with 14 bases between. In its sample, this clonotype was seen many times. Unique molecular identifiers were incorporated when the TCRbeta library was constructed. Via MiXCR, TCRdb re-called the PCR reads, giving one row per CDR3 protein. Seen here are approximately 590,000 distinct CDR3 sequences, 10% observed once, and the top ten hold less than 4.5%.

The V gene is TRBV6-4, the J gene TRBJ2-1, with D unclear. This sample comprised PBMCs from the stem cell graft donor, obtained from the stem cell graft. This TCR was sampled from a human donor who donated a stem cell graft to a child with acute myeloid leukemia. The CDR3 nucleotides read TGTGCCAGCAGTGACCCCTATGGCACCGGTGAGCAGTTCTTC. This gives the protein CASSDPYGTGEQFF.